The TCR beta chain described here comes from a study of cytomegalovirus exposure and HLA in healthy donors. A roughly 120-subject validation cohort, separate from the approximately 610-subject first cohort, supplied the donors. The data were produced by immunoSEQ multiplex PCR, yet TCRdb's version contains in-frame clones alone and is incomplete. The data hold some 150,000 clones, with 85% to 90% observed a single time. The study's findings and limits: Reports showed the classifier diagnosing cytomegalovirus status with high specificity and sensitivity. Through in vitro validation, a few CMV-associated chains were shown to be specific for CMV antigens. Listed as cytomegalovirus-associated were 150 or so TCR beta chains.

Germline values: CDR1 MNHEY, CDR2 SVGAGI. The CDR3 runs 16 residues. V gave up 0 bases and J gave up 4 bases; unmatched junction bases: 4. As concerns this clone: The target antigen is unknown.

The genes are TRBV6-5 and TRBJ2-1; 9 nucleotides align to TRBD2. The sample comprised PBMCs. This receptor was obtained from a woman between 18 and 29 years old in good health and CMV-seropositive. This CDR3 reads CASSYSSLAGYNEQFF. DNA of the CDR3: TGTGCCAGCAGTTACTCGAGCCTAGCGGGGTACAATGAGCAGTTCTTC.